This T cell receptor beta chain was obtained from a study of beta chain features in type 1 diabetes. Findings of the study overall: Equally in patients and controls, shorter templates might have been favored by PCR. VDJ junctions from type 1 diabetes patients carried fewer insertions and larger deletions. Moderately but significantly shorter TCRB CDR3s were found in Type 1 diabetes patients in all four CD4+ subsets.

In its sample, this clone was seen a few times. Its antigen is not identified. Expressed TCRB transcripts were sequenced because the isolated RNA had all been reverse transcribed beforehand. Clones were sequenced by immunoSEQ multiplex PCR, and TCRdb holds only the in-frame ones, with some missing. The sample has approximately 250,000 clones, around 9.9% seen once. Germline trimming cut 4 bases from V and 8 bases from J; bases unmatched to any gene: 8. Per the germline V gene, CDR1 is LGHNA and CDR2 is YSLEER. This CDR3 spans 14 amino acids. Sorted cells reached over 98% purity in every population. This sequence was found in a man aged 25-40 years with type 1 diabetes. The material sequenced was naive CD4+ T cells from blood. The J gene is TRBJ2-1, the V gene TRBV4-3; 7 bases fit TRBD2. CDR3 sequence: CASSPQGGRDEQFF. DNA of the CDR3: TGCGCCAGCAGCCCCCAGGGAGGGAGGGATGAGCAGTTCTTC.